Presented here are 19 T cell receptor beta chains from one specimen sequenced in a study of memory B cells and T cells in multiple sclerosis. The data were produced by immunoSEQ multiplex PCR, yet TCRdb's version contains in-frame clones alone and is incomplete. Counted here are roughly 45,000 clones, more than 65% occurring once; the ten biggest clones make up 1% to 1.3%. For these TCRs, the target antigens are not known. Stimulus-free culture yielded autoproliferating CFSE-dim and non-proliferating CFSE-high T cells, each sequenced separately. Cultures began with 45 million to 50 million CFSE-labeled PBMCs, unstimulated for under 8 days, with replicate wells pooled. Specimen: PBMCs from blood kept in culture. All receptors come from a human donor with multiple sclerosis.

This sequence joins TRBV5-6 and TRBJ2-3, with 9 positions matching TRBD1. V gave up 0 bases and J gave up 5 bases; unmatched junction bases: 7. The germline V gene encodes CDR1 SGHDT and CDR2 YYEEEE. The CDR3 totals 16 residues. The CDR3 is CASSLGPTGGQDTQYF. The CDR3 bases are TGTGCCAGCAGCTTGGGGCCGACAGGGGGACAAGATACGCAGTATTTT.

This clone is a singleton in its sample. This chain links TRBV6-1 with TRBJ2-1; TRBD2 is a possible D gene (5 bases). Germline CDR1 reads MNHNS; CDR2 reads SASEGT. The CDR3 is made up of 15 amino acids. Trimming took off 2 bases at V and 1 base at J, with 9 bases between the two ends. The CDR3 sequence: CASSETAASYNEQFF. The CDR3 nucleotides read TGTGCCAGCAGTGAAACAGCGGCTTCCTACAATGAGCAGTTCTTC.

The chain has TRBV7-2 and TRBJ1-2, with D possibly TRBD1 on 5 matching bases. This CDR3 contains 12 residues. V was shortened by 2 bases and J by 8 bases, with 9 bases between the two germline ends. Germline V lookup: CDR1 SGHTA, CDR2 FQGNSA. The CDR3 sequence is CASSLRGEGYTF. The CDR3 region has the DNA TGTGCCAGCAGCTTAAGGGGCGAGGGCTACACCTTC. The variable domain in full, with the rest retrieved from reference TRBV7-2 and TRBJ1-2, is GAGVSQSPSNKVTEKGKDVELRCDPISGHTALYWYRQSLGQGLEFLIYFQGNSAPDKSGLPSDRFSAERTGGSVSTLTIQRTQQEDSAVYLCASSLRGEGYTFGSGTRLTVV.

V is TRBV10-3 and J is TRBJ2-3; D is ambiguous. The V end was cut by 4 bases, the J end by 4 bases, with 12 bases between. Germline V gene data show CDR1 as ENHRY and CDR2 as SYGVKD. The CDR3 covers 14 residues. CDR3: CAISVSPEADTQYF. The CDR3 region has the DNA TGTGCCATCAGTGTGAGTCCCGAGGCAGATACGCAGTATTTT.

The chain employs TRBV5-4 and TRBJ2-2; TRBD1 matches at 8 bases. J gave up 1 base and V 4 bases, and 6 bases lay outside the gene matches. Germline V CDR1 and CDR2: SGHNT, YYREEE (reference sequence). This CDR3 has 16 residues. CDR3 protein: CASSLPGQVNTGELFF. CDR3 DNA sequence: TGTGCCAGCAGCCTACCGGGACAGGTGAACACCGGGGAGCTGTTTTTT.

V gene TRBV5-1 combines with J gene TRBJ2-3; D uncertain. CDR3 size: 15 residues. Germline V gene data show CDR1 as SGHRS and CDR2 as YFSETQ. V lost 4 bases, J lost 0 bases, and 12 bases lay in between. CDR3 coding DNA: TGCGCCAGCAGCAACACAGCCCATAGCACAGATACGCAGTATTTT. Translation: CASSNTAHSTDTQYF.

This clone occurred once. The chain links TRBV4-1 to TRBJ1-2; tentatively, D is TRBD1 (6 bases). Germline V gene lookup returns CDR1 MGHRA and CDR2 YSYEKL. The CDR3 is 15 residues long. The ends were cut back, 3 bases at V and 4 bases at J, with 15 bases in the middle. The CDR3 sequence: CASSHFTGQLYGYTF. As DNA, the CDR3 is TGCGCCAGCAGCCACTTCACCGGACAGCTCTATGGCTACACCTTC.

The J gene is TRBJ2-1, the V gene TRBV14; D unresolved. CDR1 and CDR2 (germline): SGHDN, FVKESK. V gave up 1 base and J gave up 5 bases, with 15 bases separating them. The CDR3 consists of 16 residues. Written as DNA, the CDR3 is TGTGCCAGCAGCCAAGTGGGGTTTATAGCCCACAATGAGCAGTTCTTC. Translation gives CASSQVGFIAHNEQFF.

The chain joins TRBV6-6 to TRBJ2-3; D is unresolved. Germline CDR1 is MNHNY and CDR2 is SVGAGI (reference sequence). The V end was cut by 6 bases, the J end by 2 bases, with 15 bases between. The CDR3 has 15 residues. The CDR3 sequence: CASSASIKYTDTQYF. Here the CDR3 DNA reads TGTGCCAGCAGCGCCTCGATAAAATACACAGATACGCAGTATTTT.

This rearrangement joins TRBV2 to TRBJ2-1, with 8 bases fitting TRBD1. Germline V gene data show CDR1 as SNHLY and CDR2 as FYNNEI. CDR3 length: 15 amino acids. Trimming removed 6 bases from V and 0 bases from J; junction bases left unmatched: 4. The CDR3 is CASRTGERSYNEQFF. As DNA, the CDR3 is TGTGCCAGCAGGACAGGGGAACGCTCCTACAATGAGCAGTTCTTC.

The rearrangement links TRBV28 to TRBJ1-1, with D unresolved. Germline CDR1 is MDHEN and CDR2 is SYDVKM. Trimming removed 4 bases at V and 0 bases at J, with 9 bases between. The CDR3 runs 14 residues. The CDR3 protein is CASSSWTVNTEAFF. The CDR3 nucleotides read TGTGCCAGCAGTTCTTGGACGGTGAACACTGAAGCTTTCTTT. Complete variable domain (other parts from reference TRBV28 and TRBJ1-1): DVKVTQSSRYLVKRTGEKVFLECVQDMDHENMFWYRQDPGLGLRLIYFSYDVKMKEKGDIPEGYSVSREKKERFSLILESASTNQTSMYLCASSSWTVNTEAFFGQGTRLTVV.

The rearrangement uses TRBV5-1 and TRBJ1-2; 7 bases are a match to TRBD1. Germline V gene data show CDR1 as SGHRS and CDR2 as YFSETQ. CDR3 length: 13 amino acids. V gave up 3 bases and J gave up 3 bases; unmatched junction bases: 2. CDR3 amino acids: CASSWDSYYGYTF. DNA for the CDR3: TGCGCCAGCAGCTGGGACAGCTACTATGGCTACACCTTC.

The rearrangement links TRBV5-1 to TRBJ2-2, with TRBD1 matching 7 bases. V lost 0 bases and J lost 4; bases outside the gene matches: 3. The CDR3 is 15 amino acids. CDR1 is SGHRS, CDR2 YFSETQ, per germline. The CDR3 is CASSLAPGGTGELFF. DNA for the CDR3: TGCGCCAGCAGCTTGGCCCCAGGGGGCACCGGGGAGCTGTTTTTT. Together with reference TRBV5-1 and TRBJ2-2, the CDR3 gives the full variable domain: KAGVTQTPRYLIKTRGQQVTLSCSPISGHRSVSWYQQTPGQGLQFLFEYFSETQRNKGNFPGRFSGRQFSNSRSEMNVSTLELGDSALYLCASSLAPGGTGELFFGEGSRLTVL.

This clone has just one count. The chain couples TRBV6-5 to TRBJ2-3, with 9 positions matching TRBD1. This CDR3 has 15 amino acids. Looked up from germline, CDR1 is MNHEY and CDR2 is SVGAGI. With 6 bases clipped from V and 0 bases from J, the junction kept 4 bases outside the gene matches. The DNA of the CDR3 is TGTGCCAGCAGCTCCGGACAGGGGAGCACAGATACGCAGTATTTT. As protein: CASSSGQGSTDTQYF.

The V and J genes are TRBV4-1 and TRBJ2-5; 10 positions match TRBD1. This CDR3 has 16 amino acids. Germline V CDR1 and CDR2: MGHRA, YSYEKL. J was trimmed by 0 bases and V by 4 bases; bases with no gene match: 5. The CDR3 spells CASSRRTGGDQETQYF. CDR3 nucleotides: TGCGCCAGCAGCCGCCGGACAGGGGGGGACCAAGAGACCCAGTACTTC.

The genes are TRBV29-1 and TRBJ1-1, with 7 bases lining up with TRBD1. The germline V gene has CDR1 SQVTM and CDR2 ANQGSEA. V lost 7 bases, J lost 5 bases, and 4 bases stayed unmatched. The CDR3 length is 11 residues. As DNA, the CDR3 is TGCAGCGGACACAGGGGTACTGAAGCTTTCTTT. Encoded protein: CSGHRGTEAFF.

This rearrangement joins TRBV7-2 to TRBJ2-7; 8 bases fit TRBD2. The CDR3 is 16 residues long. In germline, CDR1 is SGHTA, CDR2 FQGNSA. The junction had 11 bases not matched to a gene; V was cut back by 4 bases and J by 3 bases. Here the CDR3 reads CASSSDGFAGGYEQYF. CDR3 DNA: TGTGCCAGCAGCTCCGATGGTTTTGCGGGGGGCTACGAGCAGTACTTC.

The rearrangement joins TRBV9 to TRBJ2-1; tentatively, D is TRBD2 (5 bases). Per germline, CDR1 SGDLS and CDR2 YYNGEE. There are 12 residues in the CDR3. Trimming took 6 bases from V and 7 from J, leaving 11 bases between them. As DNA, the CDR3 is TGTGCCAGCAACGGGATAGGGAATGAGCAGTTCTTC. Translating gives CASNGIGNEQFF.

The CDR3 is CASSQKPTGLHGYTF. For the CDR3, the DNA is TGTGCCAGCAGTCAAAAACCGACAGGGCTGCATGGCTACACCTTC. The chain is built from TRBV6-1 and TRBJ1-2, with TRBD1 matching over 7 bases. Germline V gene data show CDR1 as MNHNS and CDR2 as SASEGT. V shed 5 bases, J shed 6 bases, and the junction held 12 bases outside the gene matches. The CDR3 is made up of 15 amino acids.